This TCR beta chain was profiled in a study of control samples from healthy donors and cancer patients. TCRdb's copy holds only in-frame clones and misses some; the assay was immunoSEQ multiplex PCR. The data contain approximately 170,000 clones, 88% of them singletons. The CDR3 covers 20 residues. Germline CDR1 reads SGHRS; CDR2 reads YFSETQ. The ends were cut back, 4 bases at V and 0 bases at J, with 26 bases in the middle. The TCR sequence derives from a woman in her twenties or thirties in good health. The gene calls are TRBV5-1 and TRBJ1-5; D uncertain. The material sequenced was blood. The CDR3 region has the DNA TGCGCCAGCAGCCCGGCGACCGGGAACTTGATCGCATATAGCAATCAGCCCCAGCATTTT. This sequence encodes CASSPATGNLIAYSNQPQHF.